These 16 T cell receptor beta chains share one sample of origin, sequenced in a study of somatic mutations in cytotoxic T cells in rheumatoid arthritis. Assay: immunoSEQ multiplex PCR; the TCRdb copy retains only in-frame clones and omits some. The sample contains about 15,000 clones, 70% to 75% of which appear only once. The source material was CD8+ T cells sorted from blood. These TCRs come from an adult with rheumatoid arthritis.

This clone was detected a few times. CDR3 in amino acids: CASSLRGWRGEAFF. Here the CDR3 DNA reads TGTGCCAGCAGTTTACGCGGATGGAGGGGTGAAGCTTTCTTT. V and J are TRBV28 and TRBJ1-1; TRBD1 might be the D (5 bases). This CDR3 spans 14 amino acids. Germline lookup yields CDR1 MDHEN and CDR2 SYDVKM. Trimming cost V 2 bases and J 7 bases, with 14 bases left between them. Together with reference TRBV28 and TRBJ1-1, the CDR3 gives the full variable domain: DVKVTQSSRYLVKRTGEKVFLECVQDMDHENMFWYRQDPGLGLRLIYFSYDVKMKEKGDIPEGYSVSREKKERFSLILESASTNQTSMYLCASSLRGWRGEAFFGQGTRLTVV.

The CDR3 reads CASSYSPGLNTEAFF. CDR3 in DNA: TGTGCCAGCAGTTACTCGCCAGGCCTGAACACTGAAGCTTTCTTT. V is TRBV6-5 and J is TRBJ1-1; D gene ambiguous. The V gene lost 0 bases and the J gene lost 0 bases, with 8 bases spanning the gap. This CDR3 spans 15 amino acids. The V gene's germline CDR1 is MNHEY and CDR2 SVGAGI.

The chain joins TRBV6-6 to TRBJ1-2; D is undetermined. This CDR3 comprises 11 residues. Germline CDR1 and CDR2: MNHNY and SVGAGI (reference sequence). V was cut by 5 bases and J by 8 bases, with 9 bases left in between. CDR3 sequence reads: CASSDQTGYTF. CDR3 sequence (DNA): TGTGCCAGCAGTGATCAAACAGGCTACACCTTC.

This clone came up a few times. The V gene is TRBV13, the J gene TRBJ2-1; tentatively, D is TRBD2 (5 bases). Looked up from germline, CDR1 is PRHDT and CDR2 is FYEKMQ (reference sequence). The CDR3 sequence is 17 residues long. Deletions cut 3 bases from V and 2 bases from J, with 17 bases between. The CDR3 DNA reads TGTGCCAGCAGCTTTACCCGCCGGGAAGGAGCCTACAATGAGCAGTTCTTC. Translated: CASSFTRREGAYNEQFF.

The chain combines TRBV7-5 with TRBJ2-6; the D call of TRBD1 is as the table states it, not checked on the DNA. TRBV7-5 is tagged as a pseudogene. The CDR3 consists of 19 residues. This CDR3 reads CVRSSDRGFSTSGANVLTF. The CDR3 DNA follows: TGTGTCAGAAGCTCGGACAGGGGGTTTTCCACCTCTGGGGCCAACGTCCTGACTTTC.

The CDR3: CSVSTSGTGNNQPQHF. Written as DNA, the CDR3 is TGCAGCGTCTCCACTTCAGGGACGGGTAATAATCAGCCCCAGCATTTT. The genes are TRBV29-1 and TRBJ1-5, with D possibly matching TRBD1 (5 bases). Trimming took off 6 bases at V and 4 bases at J, with 22 bases between the two ends. The CDR3 length is 16 residues. Germline CDR1 SQVTM, CDR2 ANQGSEA.

The rearrangement joins TRBV7-6 to TRBJ2-2; perhaps TRBD1 as D (5 bases). Trimming shortened V by 5 bases and J by 4 bases, and 11 bases separated the two germline ends. Germline CDR1 SGHVS, CDR2 FNYEAQ. The length of the CDR3 is 14 residues. CDR3 region: CASSPDSPTGELFF. CDR3 nucleotides: TGTGCCAGCAGCCCCGACAGTCCCACCGGGGAGCTGTTTTTT. Drawing the rest from reference TRBV7-6 and TRBJ2-2, the complete variable domain is GAGVSQSPRYKVTKRGQDVALRCDPISGHVSLYWYRQALGQGPEFLTYFNYEAQQDKSGLPNDRFSAERPEGSISTLTIQRTEQRDSAMYRCASSPDSPTGELFFGEGSRLTVL.

The chain combines TRBV7-9 with TRBJ1-1; possible D gene TRBD1, 5 bases. The CDR3 length is 15 residues. V was shortened by 5 bases and J by 6 bases, with 19 bases between the two germline ends. Germline assignment: CDR1 SEHNR and CDR2 FQNEAQ (reference sequence). This chain's CDR3 is CASSGAFGAGPEAFF. The CDR3 DNA reads TGTGCCAGCAGCGGGGCGTTTGGCGCGGGTCCTGAAGCTTTCTTT. The full variable domain, its missing parts supplied by reference TRBV7-9 and TRBJ1-1, is DTGVSQNPRHKITKRGQNVTFRCDPISEHNRLYWYRQTLGQGPEFLTYFQNEAQLEKSRLLSDRFSAERPKGSFSTLEIQRTEQGDSAMYLCASSGAFGAGPEAFFGQGTRLTVV.

The genes are TRBV28 and TRBJ1-5; 8 bases agree with TRBD1. Germline lookup yields CDR1 MDHEN and CDR2 SYDVKM. The ends lost 7 bases at V and 5 bases at J; junction bases unmatched: 7. The CDR3 extends over 14 amino acids. CDR3 protein: CASTLGQEYQPQHF. The CDR3 DNA reads TGTGCCAGCACCCTGGGACAGGAGTATCAGCCCCAGCATTTT.

The chain joins TRBV4-1 to TRBJ2-7, with no clear D. The CDR3 is 12 amino acids. Trimming removed 4 bases from V and 4 bases from J, with 8 bases in between. The V gene's germline CDR1 is MGHRA and CDR2 YSYEKL. The CDR3 sequence: CASSPNRYEQYF. CDR3 in DNA: TGCGCCAGCAGCCCCAATCGGTACGAGCAGTACTTC.

The chain couples TRBV11-2 to TRBJ2-5; the D gene is possibly TRBD1 (6 bases). The better agreement between TRBJ2-7 and the DNA end casts doubt on the J call. The CDR3 is made up of 13 amino acids. The V gene's germline CDR1 is SGHAT and CDR2 FQNNGV. The DNA of the CDR3 is TGTGCCAGCAGCTTAGGAGACAGGCTCGAGCAGTACTTC. Translation gives CASSLGDRLEQYF.

The chain has TRBV7-2 and TRBJ1-6; D is unclear. Germline assignment: CDR1 SGHTA and CDR2 FQGNSA. The CDR3 spans 16 residues. Trimming took 5 bases from V and 0 from J, leaving 11 bases between them. The CDR3 region is CASSLRSSSYNSPLHF. Here the CDR3 DNA reads TGTGCCAGCAGCCTCAGATCGAGCTCCTATAATTCACCCCTCCACTTT.

In DNA, the CDR3 is TGTGCCAGCAGCATAGAGACAGGCCATCAGCAAGAGACCCAGTACTTC. Protein sequence: CASSIETGHQQETQYF. The chain uses TRBV7-9 and TRBJ2-5, with TRBD1 as a possible D gene (6 bases). The CDR3 runs to 16 residues. Trimming stripped 5 bases from V and 2 bases from J, with 18 bases between. Germline assignment: CDR1 SEHNR and CDR2 FQNEAQ (reference sequence).

The V and J genes are TRBV6-1 and TRBJ1-1; tentatively, D is TRBD1 (5 bases). The CDR3 has 13 amino acids. Trimming removed 1 base at V and 8 bases at J, with 11 bases between. Germline assignment: CDR1 MNHNS and CDR2 SASEGT. CDR3 nucleotides: TGTGCCAGCAGTGAAGGACCAGGGCGCGAAGCTTTCTTT. Its protein is CASSEGPGREAFF.

This clone has a handful of counts. The rearrangement links TRBV6-4 to TRBJ1-1; D gene uncertain. In germline, CDR1 is MRHNA, CDR2 SNTAGT. The CDR3 extends over 13 amino acids. Trimming took off 3 bases at V and 1 base at J, with 6 bases between the two ends. In DNA, the CDR3 is TGTGCCAGCAGTGATGAAGAGAACACTGAAGCTTTCTTT. It is translated as CASSDEENTEAFF.

J is TRBJ2-3 and V is TRBV27; D gene unclear. The CDR3 runs 16 residues. CDR1 and CDR2 (germline): MNHEY, SMNVEV (reference sequence). Trimming took 3 bases from V and 2 from J, leaving 15 bases between them. DNA for the CDR3: TGTGCCAGCAGTTTTCAGGCCGGGTCTCACACAGATACGCAGTATTTT. Protein sequence: CASSFQAGSHTDTQYF.